The 3 T cell receptor beta chains listed next were all sequenced from one sample in a study of blood T cells in healthy people across ages. Then a second PCR, running roughly 7 to 12 cycles, was carried out with a sample-barcoded 5' primer and a J-beta primer mix. Each CDR3 protein gets one entry after TCRdb re-called the 5' RACE reads with MiXCR. The sample has about 1.8 million distinct CDR3 sequences; around 50% are singletons. Sequenced input: blood. Every receptor here comes from a woman in her forties in good health.

This clonotype occurred a few times. The genes are TRBV20-1 and TRBJ2-5, with D maybe TRBD2 (6 bases). Germline assignment: CDR1 DFQATT and CDR2 SNEGSKA (reference sequence). V dropped 6 bases and J dropped 5 bases, with 13 bases sitting between them. The CDR3 covers 12 residues. The CDR3 sequence: CSAIGGGETQYF. As DNA, the CDR3 is TGCAGTGCAATCGGTGGGGGGGAGACCCAGTACTTC.

The chain carries TRBV9 and TRBJ2-7; tentatively, D is TRBD1 (7 bases). CDR3 length equals 15 residues. V dropped 3 bases and J dropped 6 bases, with 19 bases sitting between them. From germline, CDR1 is SGDLS and CDR2 YYNGEE. For the CDR3, the DNA is TGTGCCAGCAGCGGTCAGGGGGGAGTGGTGGGCGAGCAGTACTTC. It encodes CASSGQGGVVGEQYF. The complete variable domain, with remaining parts taken from reference TRBV9 and TRBJ2-7, reads DSGVTQTPKHLITATGQRVTLRCSPRSGDLSVYWYQQSLDQGLQFLIQYYNGEERAKGNILERFSAQQFPDLHSELNLSSLELGDSALYFCASSGQGGVVGEQYFGPGTRLTVT.

This clonotype was detected a few times. This chain uses TRBV7-8 with TRBJ2-3; tentatively, D is TRBD1 or TRBD2 (6 bases each). Trimming stripped 2 bases from V and 4 bases from J, with 10 bases between. Per the germline V gene, CDR1 is SGHVS and CDR2 is FQNEAQ. This CDR3 comprises 14 residues. CDR3 residues: CASSLRRGPDTQYF. CDR3 coding DNA: TGTGCCAGCAGCTTAAGACGGGGGCCAGATACGCAGTATTTT.